This T cell receptor (beta chain) comes out of a study of blood T cell repertoires in COVID-19. Profiled with immunoSEQ multiplex PCR; TCRdb holds only in-frame clones, not every one. Here the sample spans about 65,000 clones, over 85% being singletons. Trimming removed 4 bases from V and 7 bases from J; junction bases left unmatched: 10. CDR1 WSHSY and CDR2 SAAADI come from the germline V gene. The CDR3 is 16 amino acids. V is TRBV10-2 and J is TRBJ2-7, with TRBD2 matching 13 bases. Sequencing used peripheral blood. The sequence was collected from a man aged 70-80 years with active COVID-19. The chain's CDR3 is CASSAQLAGGLEEQYF. CDR3 bases: TGCGCCAGCAGTGCCCAACTAGCGGGGGGGCTGGAGGAGCAGTACTTC.